These 25 T cell receptor beta chains were sequenced from one sample in a study of CD8+ T cells in alopecia areata. The treatment was: oral pan-JAK inhibitor, 5-10 mg twice daily. TCR sequencing used cDNA made by reverse transcription of extracted RNA. TCRdb's table, derived via immunoSEQ multiplex PCR, lists solely in-frame clones and lacks some. Among approximately 180,000 clones, 50% to 75% were seen once, and the ten largest hold approximately 16%. The input for sequencing was CD4+ T cells sorted from blood, taken between weeks 55 and 65, from a patient treated with tofacitinib. These receptors all stem from a human donor with alopecia areata.

The gene calls are TRBV30 and TRBJ2-7; D is possibly TRBD1 (5 bases). Germline V gene sequence: CDR1 GTSNPN, CDR2 SVGIG (reference sequence). The ends were cut back, 4 bases at V and 5 bases at J, with 15 bases in the middle. The CDR3 consists of 13 residues. The DNA for the CDR3 is TGTGCCTGGATAGCAAGGGGAAAAAACGAGCAGTACTTC. Encoded protein: CAWIARGKNEQYF. The variable domain in full, with the rest retrieved from reference TRBV30 and TRBJ2-7, is SQTIHQWPATLVQPVGSPLSLECTVEGTSNPNLYWYRQAAGRGLQLLFYSVGIGQISSEVPQNLSASRPQDRQFILSSKKLLLSDSGFYLCAWIARGKNEQYFGPGTRLTVT.

The rearrangement links TRBV5-1 to TRBJ2-2; TRBD1 aligns across 12 bases. This CDR3 comprises 16 residues. Losses at the gene ends were 4 bases for V and 6 bases for J; bases not matched to a gene: 7. Germline-derived CDR1 and CDR2 are SGHRS and YFSETQ. The CDR3 protein is CASSPGQGAFAGELFF. The DNA of the CDR3 is TGCGCCAGCAGCCCGGGACAGGGGGCATTCGCCGGGGAGCTGTTTTTT.

This clone was recorded once. A single base separates this from a much larger clone, so it may be a read error. The chain has TRBV29-1 and TRBJ2-1; D is ambiguous. The V gene lost 1 base and the J gene lost 13 bases, with 20 bases spanning the gap. The CDR3 runs to 14 residues. Per germline, CDR1 SQVTM and CDR2 ANQGSEA. CDR3 region: CSVEVQAAKNIQFF. The CDR3 DNA reads TGCAGCGTTGAAGTGCAAGCTGCCAAAAACATTCAGTTCTTC.

Concerning this clone itself: This sample includes further DNA sequences coding for the same CDR3. This sequence joins TRBV6-1 and TRBJ1-5; D uncertain. The CDR3 runs 13 residues. Germline-derived CDR1 and CDR2 are MNHNS and SASEGT. The V and J ends lost 2 bases and 4 bases respectively, with 6 bases between them. The DNA for the CDR3 is TGTGCCAGCAGTGAATTTGGAAATCAGCCCCAGCATTTT. Its translation: CASSEFGNQPQHF.

CDR3 protein: CSGQQGGDTQYF. Here the CDR3 DNA reads TGCAGCGGACAACAGGGAGGGGATACGCAGTATTTT. The J gene is TRBJ2-3, the V gene TRBV29-1; D is possibly TRBD2 (7 bases). This CDR3 contains 12 residues. From germline, CDR1 is SQVTM and CDR2 ANQGSEA. V lost 7 bases, J lost 6 bases, and 14 bases lay in between.

The genes are TRBV6-5 and TRBJ1-2; D remains unclear. This CDR3 spans 14 amino acids. Per the germline V gene, CDR1 is MNHEY and CDR2 is SVGAGI. Trimming cost V 6 bases and J 4 bases, with 15 bases left between them. Written as DNA, the CDR3 is TGTGCCAGCAGCTACGCTGGGGTGGGCTATGGCTACACCTTC. Translating gives CASSYAGVGYGYTF.

V gene TRBV20-1 combines with J gene TRBJ1-2; 7 bases line up with TRBD1. The V and J ends lost 4 bases and 11 bases, in that order; junction bases with no gene match: 7. The length of the CDR3 is 11 residues. Germline CDR1 and CDR2: DFQATT and SNEGSKA (reference sequence). The CDR3 nucleotides are TGCAGTGCTACACCGGGACAGAGTTACACCTTC. It translates to CSATPGQSYTF.

This clone was seen more than once but under ten times. This chain connects TRBV7-2 to TRBJ1-1, with D unclear. V lost 1 base and J lost 0, with 12 bases in between. Germline V CDR1 and CDR2: SGHTA, FQGNSA. The CDR3 has 16 amino acids. CDR3 loop: CASSLEMVRMNTEAFF. In DNA form, the CDR3 reads TGTGCCAGCAGCTTAGAGATGGTCAGAATGAACACTGAAGCTTTCTTT.

This sequence joins TRBV7-3 and TRBJ2-1; D not resolved. The V gene's germline CDR1 is SGHTA and CDR2 FQGTGA. This CDR3 has 15 amino acids. V shed 2 bases and J shed 6 bases, with 14 bases lying between them. The CDR3 DNA sequence: TGTGCCAGCAGCTTAGAATACGGGTCGTTCAATGAGCAGTTCTTC. Its protein product is CASSLEYGSFNEQFF.

The chain joins TRBV10-3 to TRBJ2-3; a possible D gene is TRBD1 (6 bases). V dropped 4 bases and J dropped 5 bases, with 19 bases sitting between them. This CDR3 is 16 amino acids long. Germline values: CDR1 ENHRY, CDR2 SYGVKD. CDR3 coding DNA: TGTGCCATCAGTGGCGACAGGTTAATGGATCGAGATACGCAGTATTTT. It translates to CAISGDRLMDRDTQYF.

The sample holds a few counts of this clone. This chain joins TRBV23-1 and TRBJ2-4; D not resolved. TRBV23-1 qualifies as an ORF whose function is uncertain. Trimming took 2 bases from V and 6 from J, leaving 8 bases between them. The CDR3 loop spans 13 amino acids. CDR3 protein: CASSQGVSNIQYF. The CDR3 nucleotides read TGCGCCAGCAGTCAAGGAGTTTCAAACATTCAGTACTTC.

J is TRBJ2-7 and V is TRBV29-1; 7 positions match TRBD1. The length of the CDR3 is 13 residues. Germline CDR1 reads SQVTM; CDR2 reads ANQGSEA. With V trimmed by 4 bases and J by 0 bases, 3 bases remained unmatched. CDR3 region: CSVGRGSSYEQYF. The CDR3 DNA follows: TGCAGCGTTGGCAGGGGGTCCTCCTACGAGCAGTACTTC.

The chain links TRBV30 to TRBJ1-2; 7 bases fit TRBD1. J was trimmed by 4 bases and V by 4 bases; bases with no gene match: 6. Germline-derived CDR1 and CDR2 are GTSNPN and SVGIG (reference sequence). CDR3 length equals 13 residues. CDR3 DNA sequence: TGTGCCTGGACAGCAGGGGGTCCCTATGGCTACACCTTC. This gives the protein CAWTAGGPYGYTF.

The chain is built from TRBV5-1 and TRBJ2-3, with 8 bases fitting TRBD1. Germline values: CDR1 SGHRS, CDR2 YFSETQ. This CDR3 has 14 amino acids. The J segment lost 3 bases and the V segment lost 0 bases, leaving 0 bases of the junction unmatched. The CDR3 nucleotides are TGCGCCAGCAGCTTGGGGACAGGGACAGATACGCAGTATTTT. Protein product: CASSLGTGTDTQYF.

The J gene is TRBJ2-5, the V gene TRBV4-2; TRBD2 matches 8 bases. V lost 0 bases and J lost 5; bases outside the gene matches: 8. Per germline, CDR1 LGHNA and CDR2 YNFKEQ. This CDR3 has 16 amino acids. The CDR3 region is CASSQDSAGGRETQYF. CDR3 DNA sequence: TGTGCCAGCAGCCAAGATTCGGCGGGGGGCCGGGAGACCCAGTACTTC.

V is TRBV5-6 and J is TRBJ1-5; no definite D call. The V end was cut by 2 bases, the J end by 4 bases, with 10 bases between. CDR1 SGHDT and CDR2 YYEEEE come from the germline V gene. The CDR3 is made up of 14 amino acids. CDR3 sequence: CASSFAQQNQPQHF. In nucleotides, the CDR3 is TGTGCCAGCAGCTTCGCCCAGCAAAATCAGCCCCAGCATTTT.

The chain has TRBV29-1 and TRBJ2-5; D is undetermined. The CDR3 runs to 12 residues. V lost 1 base and J 5 bases, leaving 8 bases between the germline ends. CDR1 is SQVTM, CDR2 ANQGSEA, per germline. CDR3 bases: TGCAGCGTTGAAGGGCGTGGGGAGACCCAGTACTTC. It translates to CSVEGRGETQYF.

The chain is built from TRBV5-6 and TRBJ1-6, with D possibly being TRBD1 (6 bases). This CDR3 region has 15 residues. Trimming removed 4 bases at V and 9 bases at J, with 17 bases between. Germline values: CDR1 SGHDT, CDR2 YYEEEE. CDR3 region: CASSLEYRAGSPLHF. As DNA, the CDR3 is TGTGCCAGCAGCCTGGAGTACAGGGCCGGTTCACCCCTCCACTTT.

The chain has TRBV5-6 and TRBJ1-6, with D possibly TRBD1 on 5 matching bases. The CDR3 consists of 15 residues. The V end lost 5 bases, the J end lost 6 bases, and 15 bases lay between the germline ends. The germline gives CDR1 SGHDT, CDR2 YYEEEE. The CDR3 nucleotides read TGTGCCAGCAGTCCCGACGGAGGGACTAATTCACCCCTCCACTTT. Its protein is CASSPDGGTNSPLHF. Variable domain in full (rest from reference TRBV5-6 and TRBJ1-6): DAGVTQSPTHLIKTRGQQVTLRCSPKSGHDTVSWYQQALGQGPQFIFQYYEEEERQRGNFPDRFSGHQFPNYSSELNVNALLLGDSALYLCASSPDGGTNSPLHFGNGTRLTVT.

The chain links TRBV29-1 to TRBJ1-3, with TRBD1 as a possible D gene (6 bases). Trimming took 0 bases from V and 6 from J, leaving 6 bases between them. CDR1 is SQVTM, CDR2 ANQGSEA, per germline. The CDR3 length is 12 residues. The CDR3 DNA reads as TGCAGCGTTGAAGAGGGGGCAAACACCATATATTTT. Residues: CSVEEGANTIYF.

The CDR3 nucleotides read TGTGCCAGCAGCTCACAGGGGGTCCGGGAGACCCAGTACTTC. Its protein product is CASSSQGVRETQYF. The genes are TRBV7-9 and TRBJ2-5; TRBD1 aligns across 8 bases. J gave up 5 bases and V 4 bases, and 6 bases lay outside the gene matches. The CDR3 extends over 14 amino acids. Per germline, CDR1 SEHNR and CDR2 FQNEAQ (reference sequence).

The chain links TRBV5-6 to TRBJ2-7; 9 nucleotides agree with TRBD1. Germline V gene lookup returns CDR1 SGHDT and CDR2 YYEEEE. After removal of 4 bases from V and 7 bases from J, the junction contained 9 bases not matched to a gene. This CDR3 has 14 residues. In DNA form, the CDR3 reads TGTGCCAGCAGCCAAGCTGGACAGGGGAGTGAGCAGTACTTC. It encodes CASSQAGQGSEQYF.

There are a few counts of this clone. This chain links TRBV29-1 with TRBJ1-2; the D is unclear. The CDR3 has 11 amino acids. With 5 bases removed from V and 10 bases from J, the gap between germline ends came to 14 bases. In germline, CDR1 is SQVTM, CDR2 ANQGSEA. CDR3 in amino acids: CSVWDVRAYTF. In DNA form, the CDR3 reads TGCAGCGTTTGGGATGTTCGGGCCTACACCTTC.

This clone was recorded once. This chain links TRBV30 with TRBJ2-7, with no clear D. There are 13 residues in the CDR3. Germline CDR1 and CDR2: GTSNPN and SVGIG (reference sequence). V was clipped by 1 base and J by 0 bases, with 7 bases between them. The CDR3 nucleotides are TGTGCCTGGAGTGCTCCAGCCTCCTACGAGCAGTACTTC. As protein: CAWSAPASYEQYF.

The chain carries TRBV7-9 and TRBJ2-7; D gene unclear. Trimming stripped 5 bases from V and 6 bases from J, with 14 bases between. The CDR3 spans 13 residues. The germline V gene encodes CDR1 SEHNR and CDR2 FQNEAQ (reference sequence). The CDR3 DNA reads as TGTGCCAGCAGCCCCGGGCCCGTCGGCGAGCAGTACTTC. As protein: CASSPGPVGEQYF.